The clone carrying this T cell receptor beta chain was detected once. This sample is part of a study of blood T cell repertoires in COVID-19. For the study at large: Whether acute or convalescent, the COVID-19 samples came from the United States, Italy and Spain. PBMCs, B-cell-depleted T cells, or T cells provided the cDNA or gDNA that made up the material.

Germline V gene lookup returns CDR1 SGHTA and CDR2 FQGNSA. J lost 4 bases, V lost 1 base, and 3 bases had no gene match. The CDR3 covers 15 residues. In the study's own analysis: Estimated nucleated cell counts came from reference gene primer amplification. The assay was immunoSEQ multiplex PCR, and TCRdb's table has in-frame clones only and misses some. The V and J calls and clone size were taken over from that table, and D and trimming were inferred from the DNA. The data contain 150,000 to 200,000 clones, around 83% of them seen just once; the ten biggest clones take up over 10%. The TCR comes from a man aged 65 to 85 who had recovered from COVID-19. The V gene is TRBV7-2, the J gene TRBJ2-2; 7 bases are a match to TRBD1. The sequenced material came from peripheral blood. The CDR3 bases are TGTGCCAGCAGCTTAGACAGGGGAATCACCGGGGAGCTGTTTTTT. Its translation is CASSLDRGITGELFF.